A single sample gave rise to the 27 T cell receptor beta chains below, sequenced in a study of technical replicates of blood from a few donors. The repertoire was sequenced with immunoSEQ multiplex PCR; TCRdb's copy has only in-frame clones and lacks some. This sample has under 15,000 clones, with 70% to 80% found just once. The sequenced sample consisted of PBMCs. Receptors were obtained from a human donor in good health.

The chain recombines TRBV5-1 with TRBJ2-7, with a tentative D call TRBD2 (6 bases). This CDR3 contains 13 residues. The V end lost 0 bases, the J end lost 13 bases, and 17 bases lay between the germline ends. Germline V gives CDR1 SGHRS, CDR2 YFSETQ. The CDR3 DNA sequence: TGCGCCAGCAGCTTGGGTCCTGGAGGGCCGAGATACTTC. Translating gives CASSLGPGGPRYF.

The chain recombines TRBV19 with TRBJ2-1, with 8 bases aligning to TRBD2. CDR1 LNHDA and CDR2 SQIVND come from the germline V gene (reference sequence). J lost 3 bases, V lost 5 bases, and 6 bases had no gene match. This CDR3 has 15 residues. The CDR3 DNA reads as TGTGCCAGTAGTGTAACTAGCGGAGACTACAATGAGCAGTTCTTC. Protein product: CASSVTSGDYNEQFF.

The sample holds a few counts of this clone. The CDR3 protein is CASSTGQNNEQFF. CDR3 in DNA: TGCGCCAGCAGCACGGGACAGAACAATGAGCAGTTCTTC. V usage is TRBV10-1 and J usage is TRBJ2-1; 7 nucleotides match TRBD1. The CDR3 covers 13 residues. Germline V CDR1 and CDR2: WNHNN, SYGVQD (reference sequence). The junction had 4 bases not matched to a gene; V was cut back by 6 bases and J by 5 bases.

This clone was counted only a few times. The CDR3 sequence: CSVVPGDPNTEAFF. CDR3 coding DNA: TGCAGCGTTGTGCCCGGAGACCCGAACACTGAAGCTTTCTTT. This chain connects TRBV29-1 to TRBJ1-1; D uncertain. Germline values: CDR1 SQVTM, CDR2 ANQGSEA. Between the trimmed V and J ends, which lost 4 bases and 1 base, there was a span of 13 bases. The CDR3 covers 14 residues.

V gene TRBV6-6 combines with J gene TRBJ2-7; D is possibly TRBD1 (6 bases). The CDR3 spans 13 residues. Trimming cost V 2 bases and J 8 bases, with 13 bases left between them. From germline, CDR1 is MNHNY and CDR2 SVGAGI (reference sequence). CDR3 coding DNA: TGTGCCAGCAGTTACGACGAAGGGGGTCAGCAGTACTTC. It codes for CASSYDEGGQQYF.

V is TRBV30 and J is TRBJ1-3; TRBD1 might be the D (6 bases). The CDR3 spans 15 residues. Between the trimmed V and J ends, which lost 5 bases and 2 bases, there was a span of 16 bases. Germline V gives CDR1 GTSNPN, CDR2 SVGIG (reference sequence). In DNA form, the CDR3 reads TGTGCCTGGGGAGGGGGGGGCGCAGCTGGAAACACCATATATTTT. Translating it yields CAWGGGGAAGNTIYF.

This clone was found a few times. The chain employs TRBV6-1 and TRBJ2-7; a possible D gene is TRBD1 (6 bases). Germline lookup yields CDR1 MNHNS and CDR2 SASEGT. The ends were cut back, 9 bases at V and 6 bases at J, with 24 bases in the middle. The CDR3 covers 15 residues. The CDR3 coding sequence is TGTGCCAGTAAACCGACCGGTCCCAGGGGTATCGAGCAGTACTTC. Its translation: CASKPTGPRGIEQYF.

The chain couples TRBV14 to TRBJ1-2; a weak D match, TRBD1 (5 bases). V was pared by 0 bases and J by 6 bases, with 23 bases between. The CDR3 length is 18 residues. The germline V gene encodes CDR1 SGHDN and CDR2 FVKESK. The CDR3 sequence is CASSQDYWPGNLGHGYTF. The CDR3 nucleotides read TGTGCCAGCAGCCAAGACTATTGGCCAGGGAATCTGGGCCATGGCTACACCTTC.

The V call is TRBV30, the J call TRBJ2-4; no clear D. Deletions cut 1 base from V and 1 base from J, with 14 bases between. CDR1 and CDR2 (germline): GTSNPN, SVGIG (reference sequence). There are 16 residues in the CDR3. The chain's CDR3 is CAWSGPTLLAKNIQYF. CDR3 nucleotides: TGTGCCTGGAGTGGTCCTACGCTCTTGGCCAAAAACATTCAGTACTTC.

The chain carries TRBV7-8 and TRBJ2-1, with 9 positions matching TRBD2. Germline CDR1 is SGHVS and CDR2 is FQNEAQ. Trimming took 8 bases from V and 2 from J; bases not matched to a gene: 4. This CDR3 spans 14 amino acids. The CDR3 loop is CASAGGEPYNEQFF. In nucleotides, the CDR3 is TGTGCCAGCGCGGGGGGGGAACCCTACAATGAGCAGTTCTTC.

The CDR3 DNA follows: TGTGCCAGCAGCCGAGGATCAGACTATGGCTACACCTTC. As protein: CASSRGSDYGYTF. This sequence joins TRBV7-9 and TRBJ1-2; no firm D call. V lost 5 bases to trimming and J lost 3 bases, with 10 bases between them. Germline V CDR1 and CDR2: SEHNR, FQNEAQ (reference sequence). The CDR3 totals 13 residues.

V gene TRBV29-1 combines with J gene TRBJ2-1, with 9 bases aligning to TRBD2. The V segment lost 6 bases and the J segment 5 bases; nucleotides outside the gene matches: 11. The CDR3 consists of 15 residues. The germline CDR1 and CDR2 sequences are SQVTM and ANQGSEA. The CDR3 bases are TGCAGCGTCTCCATGGTAGCGGGGGTAAACAATGAGCAGTTCTTC. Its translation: CSVSMVAGVNNEQFF.

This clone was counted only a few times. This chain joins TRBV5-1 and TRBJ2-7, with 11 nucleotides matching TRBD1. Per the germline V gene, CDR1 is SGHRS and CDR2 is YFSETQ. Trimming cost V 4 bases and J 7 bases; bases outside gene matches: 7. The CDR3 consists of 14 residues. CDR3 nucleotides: TGCGCCAGCAGCGGCGGACAGGGGGCAAGAGAGCAGTACTTC. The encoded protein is CASSGGQGAREQYF.

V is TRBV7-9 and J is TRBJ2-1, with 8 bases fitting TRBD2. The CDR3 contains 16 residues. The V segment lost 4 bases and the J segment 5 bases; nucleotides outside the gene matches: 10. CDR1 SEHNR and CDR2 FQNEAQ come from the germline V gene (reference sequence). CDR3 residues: CASSSGASGRNNEQFF. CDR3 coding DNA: TGTGCCAGCAGCTCAGGGGCTAGCGGGCGAAACAATGAGCAGTTCTTC.

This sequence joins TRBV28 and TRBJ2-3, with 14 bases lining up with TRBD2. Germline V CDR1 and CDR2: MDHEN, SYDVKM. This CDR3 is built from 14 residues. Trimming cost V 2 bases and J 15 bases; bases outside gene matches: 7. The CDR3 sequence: CASSLMGLAGVRYF. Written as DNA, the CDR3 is TGTGCCAGCAGTTTAATGGGACTAGCGGGAGTACGTTATTTT.

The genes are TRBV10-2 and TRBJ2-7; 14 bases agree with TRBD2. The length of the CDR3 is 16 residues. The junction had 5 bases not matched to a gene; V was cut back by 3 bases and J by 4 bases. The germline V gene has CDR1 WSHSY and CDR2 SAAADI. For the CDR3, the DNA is TGCGCCAGCAGTGATGGGACTAGCGGGAGTGGATACGAGCAGTACTTC. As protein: CASSDGTSGSGYEQYF.

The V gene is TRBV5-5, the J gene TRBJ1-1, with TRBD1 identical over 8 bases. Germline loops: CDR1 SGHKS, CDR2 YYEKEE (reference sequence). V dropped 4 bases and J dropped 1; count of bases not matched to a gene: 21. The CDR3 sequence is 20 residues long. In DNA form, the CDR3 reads TGTGCCAGCAGCCGAAAATGGGGACAGGCGACACTACTTCCGAACACTGAAGCTTTCTTT. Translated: CASSRKWGQATLLPNTEAFF.

CDR3 DNA: TGTGCCAGCAGCAGGGGACAGGGAGCTGACTATGGCTACACCTTC. Translation gives CASSRGQGADYGYTF. The chain employs TRBV7-9 and TRBJ1-2; TRBD1 matches at 9 bases. CDR1 SEHNR and CDR2 FQNEAQ come from the germline V gene (reference sequence). With V trimmed by 5 bases and J by 3 bases, 7 bases remained unmatched. There are 15 residues in the CDR3.

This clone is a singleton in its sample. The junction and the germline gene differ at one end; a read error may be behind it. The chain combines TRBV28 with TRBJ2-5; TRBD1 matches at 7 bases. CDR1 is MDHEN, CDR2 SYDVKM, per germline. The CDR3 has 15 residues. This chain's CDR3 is CASTLGRQGGETQYF. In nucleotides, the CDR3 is TGTGCCAGCACTTTAGGTCGACAGGGCGGGGAGACCCAGTACTTC.

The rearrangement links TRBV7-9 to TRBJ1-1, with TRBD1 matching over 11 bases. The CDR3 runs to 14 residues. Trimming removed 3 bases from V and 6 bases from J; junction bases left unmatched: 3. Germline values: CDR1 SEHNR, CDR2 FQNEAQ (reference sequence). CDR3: CASSFGQGAAEAFF. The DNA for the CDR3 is TGTGCCAGCAGCTTCGGACAGGGGGCGGCTGAAGCTTTCTTT.

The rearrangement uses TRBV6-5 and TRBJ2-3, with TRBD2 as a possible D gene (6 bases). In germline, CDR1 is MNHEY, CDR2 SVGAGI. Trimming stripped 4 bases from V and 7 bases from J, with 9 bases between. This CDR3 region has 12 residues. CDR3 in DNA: TGTGCCAGCAGTTCGCTAGCGAATACGCAGTATTTT. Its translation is CASSSLANTQYF.

CDR3 sequence: CASRRVFQETQYF. CDR3 in DNA: TGTGCCAGTAGGCGCGTCTTCCAAGAGACCCAGTACTTC. The V and J genes are TRBV19 and TRBJ2-5; the D is unclear. CDR1 is LNHDA, CDR2 SQIVND, per germline (reference sequence). This CDR3 contains 13 residues. Trimming took 6 bases from V and 1 from J, leaving 9 bases between them.

CDR3 loop: CASSRQGDFSEAFF. Here the CDR3 DNA reads TGCGCCAGCAGCCGACAGGGGGATTTTTCTGAAGCTTTCTTT. This chain connects TRBV5-1 to TRBJ1-1; 9 bases line up with TRBD1. This CDR3 contains 14 residues. Germline V gene sequence: CDR1 SGHRS, CDR2 YFSETQ. V trimming: 4 bases; J trimming: 6 bases; junction bases outside the gene matches: 7.

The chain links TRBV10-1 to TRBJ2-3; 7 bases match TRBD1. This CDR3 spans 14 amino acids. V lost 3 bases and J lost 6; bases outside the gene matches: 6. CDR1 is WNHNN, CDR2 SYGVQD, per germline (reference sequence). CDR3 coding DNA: TGCGCCAGCAGTGAAGGACAGGTGGGGGATACGCAGTATTTT. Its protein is CASSEGQVGDTQYF.

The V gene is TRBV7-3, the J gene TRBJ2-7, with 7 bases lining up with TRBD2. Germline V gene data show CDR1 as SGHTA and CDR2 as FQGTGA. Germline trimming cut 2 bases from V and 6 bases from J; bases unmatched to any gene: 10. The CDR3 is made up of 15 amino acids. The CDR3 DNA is TGTGCCAGCAGCTTATTCGGGGGGAGGGGCGTCGAGCAGTACTTC. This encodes CASSLFGGRGVEQYF.

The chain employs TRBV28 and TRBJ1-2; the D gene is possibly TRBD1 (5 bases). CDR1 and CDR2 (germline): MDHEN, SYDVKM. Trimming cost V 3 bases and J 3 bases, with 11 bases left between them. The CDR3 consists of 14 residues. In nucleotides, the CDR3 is TGTGCCAGCAGTTTGCCGAGACAGCACTATGGCTACACCTTC. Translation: CASSLPRQHYGYTF.

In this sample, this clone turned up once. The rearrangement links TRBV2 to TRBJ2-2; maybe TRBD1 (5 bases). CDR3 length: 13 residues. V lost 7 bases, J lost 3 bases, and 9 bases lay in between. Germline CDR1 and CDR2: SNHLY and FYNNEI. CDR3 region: CASTQDYTGELFF. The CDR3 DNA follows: TGTGCCAGCACACAGGATTACACCGGGGAGCTGTTTTTT.